The text below deals with one T cell receptor beta chain. This sample stems from a study of T cells in Graves' hyperthyroidism and ophthalmopathy. Hyperthyroidism patients were newly diagnosed, had disease duration under 2 months, and were aged 18 to 65 years. Germline V gives CDR1 SGHRS, CDR2 YFSETQ. This CDR3 spans 15 amino acids. The ends lost 2 bases at V and 5 bases at J; junction bases unmatched: 5. It was RNA transcripts that yielded the amplified TCR beta CDR3 regions. The TCR CDR3 first-round RT-PCR relied on the HTBI primer set. One entry per CDR3 protein, called by TCRdb with MiXCR from the multiplex PCR reads. In the table there are approximately 590,000 distinct CDR3 sequences, approximately 14% of which are singletons.

The sequence was collected from a woman aged 30 to 39 with Graves' hyperthyroidism. The V call is TRBV5-1, the J call TRBJ2-7, with 12 bases aligning to TRBD1. Sequencing used blood. CDR3 DNA sequence: TGCGCCAGCAGCTTATCCGGGACAGGGGGCAACGAGCAGTACTTC. It codes for CASSLSGTGGNEQYF.